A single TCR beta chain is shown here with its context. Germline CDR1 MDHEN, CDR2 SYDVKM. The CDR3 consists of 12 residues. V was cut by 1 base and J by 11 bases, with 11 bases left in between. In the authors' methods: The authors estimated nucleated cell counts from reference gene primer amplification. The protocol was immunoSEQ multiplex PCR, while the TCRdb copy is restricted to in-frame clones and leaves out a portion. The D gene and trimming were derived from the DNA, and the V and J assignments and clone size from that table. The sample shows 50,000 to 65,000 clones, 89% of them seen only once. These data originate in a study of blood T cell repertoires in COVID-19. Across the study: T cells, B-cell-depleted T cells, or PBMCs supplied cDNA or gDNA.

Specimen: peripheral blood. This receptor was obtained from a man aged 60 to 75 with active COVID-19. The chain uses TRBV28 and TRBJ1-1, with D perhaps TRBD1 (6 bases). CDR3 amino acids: CASSLSGVVAFF. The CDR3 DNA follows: TGTGCCAGCAGTTTATCAGGGGTCGTCGCTTTCTTT.